One and the same sample provided the 25 T cell receptor beta chains below, sequenced in a study of blood T cell repertoires in COVID-19. Using immunoSEQ multiplex PCR, the repertoire was profiled, and TCRdb retains in-frame clones only, with some absent. The table shows 140,000 to 150,000 clones, with just under 85% occurring only once. Specimen: peripheral blood. The receptors here all came from a middle-aged woman with active or convalescent COVID-19.

This chain connects TRBV29-1 to TRBJ2-1; D is perhaps TRBD2 (5 bases). V lost 0 bases to trimming and J lost 10 bases, with 10 bases between them. The CDR3 runs to 12 residues. Germline CDR1 is SQVTM and CDR2 is ANQGSEA. CDR3 DNA sequence: TGCAGCGTTGAAGAGCTAGCTGGCGAGCAGTTCTTC. Translation: CSVEELAGEQFF.

The J gene is TRBJ1-1, the V gene TRBV10-3; D gene unclear. Trimming took 0 bases from V and 4 from J, leaving 15 bases between them. Germline lookup yields CDR1 ENHRY and CDR2 SYGVKD. The CDR3 spans 16 residues. The CDR3 DNA reads as TGTGCCATCAGTGAGTCGGAAGGACGGCGGGGCACTGAAGCTTTCTTT. Protein product: CAISESEGRRGTEAFF.

The chain carries TRBV28 and TRBJ1-1, with unresolved D. Germline V gene data show CDR1 as MDHEN and CDR2 as SYDVKM. This CDR3 contains 14 residues. The ends were cut back, 5 bases at V and 11 bases at J, with 21 bases in the middle. As DNA, the CDR3 is TGTGCCAGCAGTATAAGGATGAGGGCGGGTGGTGCTTTCTTT. Translated, it gives CASSIRMRAGGAFF.

This rearrangement joins TRBV5-5 to TRBJ1-6; 9 bases are a match to TRBD1. Unmatched junction bases numbered 4, after V lost 4 bases and J lost 8 bases. The germline CDR1 and CDR2 sequences are SGHKS and YYEKEE (reference sequence). This CDR3 has 14 residues. The CDR3 sequence: CASSLTGGDSPLHF. The CDR3 DNA reads as TGTGCCAGCAGCCTTACAGGGGGCGATTCACCCCTCCACTTT.

The gene calls are TRBV11-2 and TRBJ1-3; D is possibly TRBD1 (5 bases). Trimming removed 5 bases from V and 2 bases from J, with 13 bases in between. Per the germline V gene, CDR1 is SGHAT and CDR2 is FQNNGV. CDR3 size: 15 residues. CDR3 residues: CASSPLDTPGNTIYF. The CDR3 bases are TGTGCCAGCAGCCCCCTGGACACCCCTGGAAACACCATATATTTT.

The gene calls are TRBV5-6 and TRBJ2-4; D not resolved. The CDR3 loop spans 15 amino acids. With 0 bases removed from V and 0 bases from J, the gap between germline ends came to 7 bases. Looked up from germline, CDR1 is SGHDT and CDR2 is YYEEEE. CDR3 loop: CASSLDSQAKNIQYF. Written as DNA, the CDR3 is TGTGCCAGCAGCTTGGACAGCCAAGCCAAAAACATTCAGTACTTC.

The chain is built from TRBV19 and TRBJ1-2, with a tentative D call TRBD1 (6 bases). With 1 base removed from V and 7 bases from J, the gap between germline ends came to 13 bases. The CDR3 runs 14 residues. The germline gives CDR1 LNHDA, CDR2 SQIVND (reference sequence). The CDR3 loop reads CASSIVTGWSGYTF. CDR3 DNA: TGTGCCAGTAGTATAGTCACAGGGTGGAGTGGCTACACCTTC.

In nucleotides, the CDR3 is TGCGCCAGCAGCTTGGGGCAGGGTTTATTTTCTGAAAAACTGTTTTTT. As protein: CASSLGQGLFSEKLFF. The chain uses TRBV5-1 and TRBJ1-4, with D tentatively TRBD1 (5 bases). The germline gives CDR1 SGHRS, CDR2 YFSETQ. Trimming stripped 0 bases from V and 7 bases from J, with 16 bases between. CDR3 length: 16 residues.

V and J are TRBV4-3 and TRBJ2-7; 14 bases fit TRBD2. Germline V gives CDR1 LGHNA, CDR2 YSLEER. Trimming cost V 0 bases and J 0 bases; bases outside gene matches: 7. This CDR3 contains 19 residues. CDR3 in DNA: TGCGCCAGCAGCCAAGATCCTGGGGGACTAGCGGGAGCCTCCTACGAGCAGTACTTC. This sequence encodes CASSQDPGGLAGASYEQYF.

In DNA form, the CDR3 reads TGTGCCAGCAGCCCACGGAGTGGCGGGGGGGGCAATGAGCAGTTCTTC. It is translated as CASSPRSGGGGNEQFF. The chain uses TRBV3-1 (or the pseudogene TRBV3-2) and TRBJ2-1; TRBD2 aligns across 9 bases. CDR1 is LGHDT, CDR2 YNNKEL, per germline (reference sequence). V dropped 4 bases and J dropped 6; count of bases not matched to a gene: 10. This CDR3 spans 16 amino acids.

This clone has more than one count but fewer than ten. The chain uses TRBV28 and TRBJ1-2, with TRBD1 identical over 12 bases. Per germline, CDR1 MDHEN and CDR2 SYDVKM. CDR3 length: 16 amino acids. J gave up 7 bases and V 2 bases, and 8 bases lay outside the gene matches. The CDR3 spells CASSLLRDRGQFGYTF. The CDR3 DNA sequence: TGTGCCAGCAGTTTACTCCGGGACAGGGGGCAGTTTGGCTACACCTTC.

This chain links TRBV2 with TRBJ2-7; TRBD1 aligns across 7 bases. V dropped 7 bases and J dropped 7; count of bases not matched to a gene: 7. The CDR3 extends over 12 amino acids. Germline values: CDR1 SNHLY, CDR2 FYNNEI. The CDR3 sequence: CASMAQGDEQYF. In DNA, the CDR3 is TGTGCCAGCATGGCGCAGGGGGATGAGCAGTACTTC.

V and J are TRBV11-2 and TRBJ2-3; the D gene is possibly TRBD1 (6 bases). The CDR3 runs to 16 residues. V lost 1 base and J 2 bases, leaving 13 bases between the germline ends. The germline V gene encodes CDR1 SGHAT and CDR2 FQNNGV. The CDR3 protein is CASSLGAPGATDTQYF. The CDR3 DNA follows: TGTGCCAGCAGCTTAGGGGCCCCAGGGGCCACAGATACGCAGTATTTT.

This sequence joins TRBV28 and TRBJ1-4, with D tentatively TRBD1 (5 bases). V lost 4 bases and J 3 bases, leaving 15 bases between the germline ends. CDR1 MDHEN and CDR2 SYDVKM come from the germline V gene. This CDR3 is built from 16 residues. The CDR3 DNA reads TGTGCCAGCAGTTCTCGATCAGGGTTCGCTAATGAAAAACTGTTTTTT. Translated, it gives CASSSRSGFANEKLFF. Supplemented by reference TRBV28 and TRBJ1-4, the full variable domain reads DVKVTQSSRYLVKRTGEKVFLECVQDMDHENMFWYRQDPGLGLRLIYFSYDVKMKEKGDIPEGYSVSREKKERFSLILESASTNQTSMYLCASSSRSGFANEKLFFGSGTQLSVL.

CDR3 sequence reads: CASSVGGFRGYEQYF. CDR3 sequence (DNA): TGTGCCAGCAGCGTAGGGGGGTTCAGGGGTTACGAGCAGTACTTC. This chain connects TRBV9 to TRBJ2-7; tentatively, D is TRBD1 (6 bases). Trimming removed 0 bases at V and 4 bases at J, with 14 bases between. Germline values: CDR1 SGDLS, CDR2 YYNGEE. The CDR3 is made up of 15 amino acids.

The rearrangement uses TRBV25-1 and TRBJ1-5; D possibly corresponds to TRBD1 (5 bases). CDR1 is MGHDK and CDR2 is SYGVNS in the germline V gene. V was trimmed by 1 base and J by 0 bases, leaving 7 bases between them. This CDR3 comprises 15 residues. CDR3 nucleotides: TGTGCCAGCAGTGAATGGGGCGATAGCAATCAGCCCCAGCATTTT. It translates to CASSEWGDSNQPQHF.

This rearrangement joins TRBV9 to TRBJ2-7, with D unclear. The CDR3 has 14 residues. The ends were cut back, 0 bases at V and 2 bases at J, with 9 bases in the middle. The germline V gene has CDR1 SGDLS and CDR2 YYNGEE. The CDR3 region has the DNA TGTGCCAGCAGCGTAGACCTGGGCCCCTACGAGCAGTACTTC. Its translation is CASSVDLGPYEQYF.

The V gene is TRBV5-4, the J gene TRBJ1-2; possible D gene TRBD1, 6 bases. V lost 0 bases to trimming and J lost 8 bases, with 11 bases between them. The CDR3 has 13 residues. Germline V gene lookup returns CDR1 SGHNT and CDR2 YYREEE (reference sequence). The CDR3 reads CASSLAAGEGYTF. Here the CDR3 DNA reads TGTGCCAGCAGCTTGGCGGCAGGGGAGGGCTACACCTTC.

This clone was counted a few times. The J gene is TRBJ2-1, the V gene TRBV28, with 9 bases that match TRBD2. Germline CDR1 MDHEN, CDR2 SYDVKM. The CDR3 runs to 18 residues. Losses at the gene ends were 3 bases for V and 0 bases for J; bases not matched to a gene: 9. CDR3 in DNA: TGTGCCAGCAGTTTTGGAGCGGGAGGCATTAGCTCCTACAATGAGCAGTTCTTC. Translated: CASSFGAGGISSYNEQFF. Full variable domain (remainder filled in from reference TRBV28 and TRBJ2-1): DVKVTQSSRYLVKRTGEKVFLECVQDMDHENMFWYRQDPGLGLRLIYFSYDVKMKEKGDIPEGYSVSREKKERFSLILESASTNQTSMYLCASSFGAGGISSYNEQFFGPGTRLTVL.

In nucleotides, the CDR3 is TGCGCCAGCAGCCAAGATAAGACACGGCCTCAGCCCCAGCATTTT. This codes for CASSQDKTRPQPQHF. The chain links TRBV4-1 to TRBJ1-5; D not certain. CDR3 length: 15 residues. V lost 0 bases and J lost 6, with 12 bases in between. CDR1 is MGHRA, CDR2 YSYEKL, per germline.

The chain uses TRBV30 and TRBJ1-1, with a tentative D call TRBD1 (6 bases). The length of the CDR3 is 16 residues. Germline-derived CDR1 and CDR2 are GTSNPN and SVGIG (reference sequence). With 0 bases removed from V and 0 bases from J, the gap between germline ends came to 14 bases. CDR3 sequence: CAWSVLGEGVNTEAFF. CDR3 coding DNA: TGTGCCTGGAGTGTTCTAGGGGAGGGGGTGAACACTGAAGCTTTCTTT.

This rearrangement joins TRBV7-9 to TRBJ2-4; D perhaps matches TRBD1 (6 bases). Germline loops: CDR1 SEHNR, CDR2 FQNEAQ (reference sequence). This CDR3 is 15 amino acids long. V was cut by 1 base and J by 5 bases, with 12 bases left in between. CDR3 nucleotide sequence: TGTGCCAGCAGCTTAGAGTCAGGGGAGCAAAACATTCAGTACTTC. As protein: CASSLESGEQNIQYF.

The rearrangement links TRBV7-9 to TRBJ1-1; no reliable D call. The CDR3 loop spans 13 amino acids. Trimming pared 5 bases from V and 6 bases from J, leaving 13 bases between. From germline, CDR1 is SEHNR and CDR2 FQNEAQ (reference sequence). DNA for the CDR3: TGTGCCAGCAGCCTCTTCGCCGGGGCTGAAGCTTTCTTT. It is translated as CASSLFAGAEAFF.

The chain carries TRBV5-1 and TRBJ1-5; tentatively, D is TRBD1 (5 bases). The CDR3 length is 14 residues. V dropped 0 bases and J dropped 5 bases, with 9 bases sitting between them. Germline values: CDR1 SGHRS, CDR2 YFSETQ. The CDR3 loop reads CASSLEAGHQPQHF. CDR3 nucleotides: TGCGCCAGCAGCTTGGAGGCAGGGCATCAGCCCCAGCATTTT.

The V gene is TRBV28, the J gene TRBJ2-7; 7 bases fit TRBD1. V trimming: 6 bases; J trimming: 2 bases; junction bases outside the gene matches: 7. The CDR3 is 14 residues long. CDR1 and CDR2 from the germline V gene are MDHEN and SYDVKM. CDR3 DNA sequence: TGTGCCAGCAGCGAATCAGGGGGTACCTACGAGCAGTACTTC. Its protein product is CASSESGGTYEQYF.